The sequence of this TCR beta chain was determined in a study of human T cells and chemical hapten exposure. Across the whole study: Application of 0.01% DPC to the upper back was done by patch test, with a reading at 6 days.

TCRdb re-analysed the RACE reads in MiXCR, keeping a single row per CDR3 protein. This sample has 65,000 to 70,000 distinct CDR3 sequences; approximately 11% occur once, and the top ten carry 5.2%. The J segment lost 4 bases and the V segment lost 7 bases, leaving 9 bases of the junction unmatched. The CDR3 runs 15 residues. Documented time point: pre-sensitization, week 0. The sample's treatment: therapeutic diphenylcyclopropenone sensitization with weekly scalp DPC. Unseparated into fractions, whole blood served as the source from which total RNA was extracted. This clonotype originated in a woman aged 50 to 65 with alopecia areata. Some clones in this sample may be carry-over from other donors' samples. This sample comprised whole blood, obtained in connection with sensitization to the hapten diphenylcyclopropenone (DPC). The V call is TRBV12-3 or TRBV12-4, the J call TRBJ2-7; TRBD1 matches 11 bases. The CDR3 region has the DNA TGTGCCAGCACCCTGGCTGGGACAGGGGGATACGAGCAGTACTTC. Its protein product is CASTLAGTGGYEQYF.